This T cell receptor (beta chain) was retrieved from a study of T-cell memory formation after mild COVID-19. The CDR3 has 14 residues. Germline V gene lookup returns CDR1 SGHTA and CDR2 FQGTGA. V dropped 2 bases and J dropped 4; count of bases not matched to a gene: 2. This clonotype was seen more than once but under ten times. Its antigen is still unknown. TCRdb recomputed calls from the 5' RACE reads with MiXCR, one row per CDR3 protein. The sample has over 150,000 distinct CDR3 sequences; under 15% are singletons. Findings of the study overall: That cross-reactive memory joined was suggested by some responding clones appearing in pre-infection memory. Contracting clones localized mainly to CM and EM when CD4+ and mainly to EMRA when CD8+. Second-wave clones peaking on day 37 lacked confirmed SARS-CoV-2 specificity.

This TCR came from a man in his late teens or twenties who had mild COVID-19 (a few samples of this study predate the infection). Cell type and time point are not known. The sample consisted of PBMCs or a T cell subset sorted from them (not recorded which). The V call is TRBV7-3, the J call TRBJ1-5; 7 bases are a match to TRBD1. DNA of the CDR3: TGTGCCAGCAGCTTAGTGGACAGGAATCAGCCCCAGCATTTT. Protein product: CASSLVDRNQPQHF.